Following are 27 T cell receptor beta chains from one sample sequenced in a study of cytomegalovirus exposure and HLA in healthy donors. PCR amplification relied on 60 Vbeta primers (plus 13 Jbeta primers). Profiled with immunoSEQ multiplex PCR; TCRdb holds only in-frame clones, not every one. The top ten hold less than 2% of the sample, which has about 140,000 clones, approximately 80% seen once. The source material was PBMCs. The source of these receptors is a female donor in good health and CMV-seropositive.

This chain links TRBV30 with TRBJ2-7; 8 bases are a match to TRBD2. CDR3 length equals 16 residues. Germline V gene lookup returns CDR1 GTSNPN and CDR2 SVGIG (reference sequence). The V gene end was trimmed by 3 bases and the J gene end by 7 bases; junction bases not matched to a gene: 17. The CDR3 DNA is TGTGCCTGGAGCCCAACCTTGAGGCGGGAGGCGAGGGAGCAGTACTTC. Translating gives CAWSPTLRREAREQYF. The complete variable domain, with remaining parts taken from reference TRBV30 and TRBJ2-7, reads SQTIHQWPATLVQPVGSPLSLECTVEGTSNPNLYWYRQAAGRGLQLLFYSVGIGQISSEVPQNLSASRPQDRQFILSSKKLLLSDSGFYLCAWSPTLRREAREQYFGPGTRLTVT.

V and J are TRBV4-1 and TRBJ1-1, with D hard to call. Germline V lookup: CDR1 MGHRA, CDR2 YSYEKL. This CDR3 is 14 amino acids long. Trimming removed 5 bases at V and 6 bases at J, with 16 bases between. CDR3: CASSYQLGRSEAFF. The DNA of the CDR3 is TGCGCCAGCAGCTACCAACTCGGGAGGTCTGAAGCTTTCTTT.

V and J are TRBV25-1 and TRBJ1-4, with TRBD1 identical over 7 bases. The germline CDR1 and CDR2 sequences are MGHDK and SYGVNS. This CDR3 has 14 residues. CDR3 bases: TGTGCTGACCTAACAGGGGAGAGAGGTGAAAAACTGTTTTTT. Translation gives CADLTGERGEKLFF.

The CDR3: CASSLIGNQPQHF. Here the CDR3 DNA reads TGTGCCAGCAGTCTTATCGGCAATCAGCCCCAGCATTTT. The chain recombines TRBV2 with TRBJ1-5; D is uncertain. This CDR3 is built from 13 residues. CDR1 is SNHLY and CDR2 is FYNNEI in the germline V gene. The V and J ends lost 5 bases and 2 bases respectively, with 7 bases between them. Full variable domain (rest looked up from reference TRBV2 and TRBJ1-5): EPEVTQTPSHQVTQMGQEVILRCVPISNHLYFYWYRQILGQKVEFLVSFYNNEISEKSEIFDDQFSVERPDGSNFTLKIRSTKLEDSAMYFCASSLIGNQPQHFGDGTRLSIL.

The chain combines TRBV4-2 with TRBJ2-3, with a tentative D call TRBD2 (5 bases). The CDR3 contains 15 residues. V was pared by 4 bases and J by 1 base, with 12 bases between. CDR1 LGHNA and CDR2 YNFKEQ come from the germline V gene. The CDR3 coding sequence is TGTGCCAGCAGCCGAGAGATCGGGGGCACAGATACGCAGTATTTT. It codes for CASSREIGGTDTQYF.

The chain carries TRBV5-4 and TRBJ2-1, with TRBD2 identical over 8 bases. The CDR3 runs to 16 residues. From germline, CDR1 is SGHNT and CDR2 YYREEE (reference sequence). Trimming removed 0 bases from V and 5 bases from J; junction bases left unmatched: 7. The CDR3 DNA follows: TGTGCCAGCAGCTTGGGTGCTTCACTAGCGGACAATGAGCAGTTCTTC. Translated: CASSLGASLADNEQFF.

The chain employs TRBV5-1 and TRBJ2-1, with D possibly being TRBD1 (6 bases). V gave up 0 bases and J gave up 5 bases, with 9 bases separating them. CDR3 length: 14 residues. Looked up from germline, CDR1 is SGHRS and CDR2 is YFSETQ. CDR3: CASSLVGTNNEQFF. In nucleotides, the CDR3 is TGCGCCAGCAGCTTGGTAGGGACAAACAATGAGCAGTTCTTC.

The J gene is TRBJ1-2, the V gene TRBV5-1, with D perhaps TRBD1 (5 bases). Trimming pared 0 bases from V and 5 bases from J, leaving 11 bases between. The CDR3 has 14 amino acids. Germline CDR1 SGHRS, CDR2 YFSETQ. CDR3 coding DNA: TGCGCCAGCAGCTTGGATCAGGGTTCTTATGGCTACACCTTC. Protein: CASSLDQGSYGYTF.

This clone was observed a single time. The chain uses TRBV6-5 and TRBJ1-1; no reliable D call. Germline loops: CDR1 MNHEY, CDR2 SVGAGI. Trimming cost V 7 bases and J 4 bases, with 16 bases left between them. This CDR3 has 14 residues. The CDR3 coding sequence is TGTGCCAGCACCGGGGTTTTTATCGTCACTGAAGCTTTCTTT. Its translation is CASTGVFIVTEAFF.

The chain combines TRBV27 with TRBJ2-7; TRBD2 matches at 7 bases. The CDR3 has 15 amino acids. The germline V gene encodes CDR1 MNHEY and CDR2 SMNVEV (reference sequence). J lost 0 bases, V lost 4 bases, and 6 bases had no gene match. The CDR3 loop reads CASSYSGDASYEQYF. The CDR3 nucleotides read TGTGCCAGCAGTTACAGCGGGGACGCCTCCTACGAGCAGTACTTC.

The chain recombines TRBV29-1 with TRBJ2-7, with 7 bases that match TRBD2. Germline assignment: CDR1 SQVTM and CDR2 ANQGSEA. This CDR3 is built from 12 residues. Trimming removed 4 bases from V and 3 bases from J; junction bases left unmatched: 3. The CDR3 DNA sequence: TGCAGCGTTGGAGGACTAGACTACGAGCAGTACTTC. Translating it yields CSVGGLDYEQYF.

This sequence joins TRBV7-9 and TRBJ2-1; 8 bases agree with TRBD1. The length of the CDR3 is 16 residues. The V gene's germline CDR1 is SEHNR and CDR2 FQNEAQ (reference sequence). V lost 5 bases and J lost 0; bases outside the gene matches: 6. CDR3 sequence reads: CASSPMGQDSYNEQFF. The CDR3 DNA follows: TGTGCCAGCAGCCCTATGGGACAGGACTCCTACAATGAGCAGTTCTTC.

The chain recombines TRBV30 with TRBJ2-7, with 8 nucleotides matching TRBD1. The CDR3 runs to 14 residues. Germline V CDR1 and CDR2: GTSNPN, SVGIG (reference sequence). Unmatched junction bases numbered 3, after V lost 2 bases and J lost 0 bases. CDR3 sequence (DNA): TGTGCCTGGAGTAGGACAGGGAGCTCCTACGAGCAGTACTTC. Translation gives CAWSRTGSSYEQYF.

V and J are TRBV5-4 and TRBJ2-3, with TRBD1 matching over 8 bases. The V segment lost 5 bases and the J segment 8 bases; nucleotides outside the gene matches: 10. Looked up from germline, CDR1 is SGHNT and CDR2 is YYREEE (reference sequence). The CDR3 has 14 residues. CDR3 coding DNA: TGTGCCAGCAGTTTCGGACAGGGCACCGGTACGCAGTATTTT. Translating gives CASSFGQGTGTQYF. Filled out from reference TRBV5-4 and TRBJ2-3, the complete variable domain reads ETGVTQSPTHLIKTRGQQVTLRCSSQSGHNTVSWYQQALGQGPQFIFQYYREEENGRGNFPPRFSGLQFPNYSSELNVNALELDDSALYLCASSFGQGTGTQYFGPGTRLTVL.

This clone has just one count. The chain uses TRBV29-1 and TRBJ2-3; 7 bases match TRBD1. CDR3 length: 15 residues. Looked up from germline, CDR1 is SQVTM and CDR2 is ANQGSEA. J lost 5 bases, V lost 4 bases, and 12 bases had no gene match. The CDR3 sequence: CSVAGNTGEGDTQYF. The CDR3 DNA sequence: TGCAGCGTTGCCGGGAATACAGGGGAAGGAGATACGCAGTATTTT.

This sequence joins TRBV5-1 and TRBJ2-1; TRBD2 agrees at 7 bases. The CDR3 is 15 residues long. Germline values: CDR1 SGHRS, CDR2 YFSETQ. The V gene end was trimmed by 5 bases and the J gene end by 3 bases; junction bases not matched to a gene: 8. CDR3 in amino acids: CASSNAGAGYNEQFF. DNA for the CDR3: TGCGCCAGCAGTAACGCGGGAGCGGGCTACAATGAGCAGTTCTTC.

The V call is TRBV30, the J call TRBJ1-4; D unclear. Trimming took off 5 bases at V and 5 bases at J, with 6 bases between the two ends. This CDR3 is built from 11 residues. Germline V gene sequence: CDR1 GTSNPN, CDR2 SVGIG (reference sequence). The CDR3 DNA is TGTGCCTGGGCAGAAAATGAAAAACTGTTTTTT. This codes for CAWAENEKLFF.

This chain connects TRBV19 to TRBJ2-7, with 11 bases that match TRBD1. J gave up 4 bases and V 5 bases, and 4 bases lay outside the gene matches. Per the germline V gene, CDR1 is LNHDA and CDR2 is SQIVND (reference sequence). There are 14 residues in the CDR3. The chain's CDR3 is CASSGQGAAYEQYF. DNA of the CDR3: TGTGCCAGTAGTGGACAGGGGGCAGCGTACGAGCAGTACTTC.

The chain recombines TRBV5-4 with TRBJ1-1; 8 bases are shared with TRBD1. This CDR3 contains 15 residues. Unmatched junction bases numbered 11, after V lost 4 bases and J lost 6 bases. CDR1 is SGHNT, CDR2 YYREEE, per germline (reference sequence). This chain's CDR3 is CASSPRQGSIPEAFF. CDR3 DNA: TGTGCCAGCAGCCCCCGACAGGGGTCTATCCCTGAAGCTTTCTTT.

The chain combines TRBV6-1 with TRBJ2-7; a possible D gene is TRBD2 (7 bases). The germline V and J ends were trimmed by 3 bases and 6 bases, with 12 bases remaining between them. The CDR3 length is 13 residues. Germline assignment: CDR1 MNHNS and CDR2 SASEGT. The CDR3 sequence is CASSDRGAVEQYF. CDR3 bases: TGTGCCAGCAGTGATCGGGGGGCGGTCGAGCAGTACTTC.

The rearrangement links TRBV5-1 to TRBJ1-1; a weak D match, TRBD1 (5 bases). V was cut by 4 bases and J by 1 base, with 14 bases left in between. The germline V gene has CDR1 SGHRS and CDR2 YFSETQ. CDR3 length equals 15 residues. The CDR3 region has the DNA TGCGCCAGCAGCCAGATTGGACAAGCGAACACTGAAGCTTTCTTT. Protein: CASSQIGQANTEAFF. Full variable domain (remainder filled in from reference TRBV5-1 and TRBJ1-1): KAGVTQTPRYLIKTRGQQVTLSCSPISGHRSVSWYQQTPGQGLQFLFEYFSETQRNKGNFPGRFSGRQFSNSRSEMNVSTLELGDSALYLCASSQIGQANTEAFFGQGTRLTVV.

The chain has TRBV7-2 and TRBJ1-1; a weak D match, TRBD1 (6 bases). Looked up from germline, CDR1 is SGHTA and CDR2 is FQGNSA. The V gene lost 6 bases and the J gene lost 0 bases, with 11 bases spanning the gap. This CDR3 has 14 residues. The CDR3 region is CASSTGTLNTEAFF. The CDR3 DNA follows: TGTGCCAGCAGTACCGGGACACTGAACACTGAAGCTTTCTTT.

J is TRBJ1-4 and V is TRBV5-1; tentatively, D is TRBD1 (5 bases). V was clipped by 0 bases and J by 8 bases, with 20 bases between them. This CDR3 spans 17 amino acids. In germline, CDR1 is SGHRS, CDR2 YFSETQ. CDR3 residues: CASSLVGRVEFEEKLFF. For the CDR3, the DNA is TGCGCCAGCAGCTTGGTGGGCAGGGTGGAGTTTGAGGAAAAACTGTTTTTT.

In its sample, this clone was seen a few times. The genes are TRBV5-1 and TRBJ2-7, with 7 bases identical to TRBD1. The length of the CDR3 is 18 residues. CDR1 is SGHRS, CDR2 YFSETQ, per germline. The J segment lost 0 bases and the V segment lost 0 bases, leaving 12 bases of the junction unmatched. This chain's CDR3 is CASSLGPPGQSSSYEQYF. The CDR3 DNA sequence: TGCGCCAGCAGCTTGGGCCCTCCGGGACAGTCAAGCTCCTACGAGCAGTACTTC.

The rearrangement links TRBV6-1 to TRBJ2-3; D remains ambiguous. The CDR3 loop spans 16 amino acids. The germline V gene has CDR1 MNHNS and CDR2 SASEGT. Trimming stripped 2 bases from V and 0 bases from J, with 12 bases between. Here the CDR3 reads CASSEWSRSSTDTQYF. DNA for the CDR3: TGTGCCAGCAGTGAATGGTCGAGGAGTAGCACAGATACGCAGTATTTT.

The rearrangement links TRBV11-2 to TRBJ1-3; a weak D match, TRBD1 (5 bases). This CDR3 contains 17 residues. Trimming stripped 4 bases from V and 3 bases from J, with 19 bases between. Germline CDR1 reads SGHAT; CDR2 reads FQNNGV. CDR3 residues: CASSSLQRGRGGNTIYF. The CDR3 nucleotides are TGTGCCAGCAGCTCCCTACAACGGGGGAGGGGTGGAAACACCATATATTTT.

The chain links TRBV10-3 to TRBJ2-5, with 9 bases aligning to TRBD1. CDR1 is ENHRY and CDR2 is SYGVKD in the germline V gene. Trimming removed 6 bases from V and 1 base from J; junction bases left unmatched: 3. The length of the CDR3 is 14 residues. For the CDR3, the DNA is TGTGCCATCAGCGAGGACAGGGGCCAAGAGACCCAGTACTTC. Its protein product is CAISEDRGQETQYF.